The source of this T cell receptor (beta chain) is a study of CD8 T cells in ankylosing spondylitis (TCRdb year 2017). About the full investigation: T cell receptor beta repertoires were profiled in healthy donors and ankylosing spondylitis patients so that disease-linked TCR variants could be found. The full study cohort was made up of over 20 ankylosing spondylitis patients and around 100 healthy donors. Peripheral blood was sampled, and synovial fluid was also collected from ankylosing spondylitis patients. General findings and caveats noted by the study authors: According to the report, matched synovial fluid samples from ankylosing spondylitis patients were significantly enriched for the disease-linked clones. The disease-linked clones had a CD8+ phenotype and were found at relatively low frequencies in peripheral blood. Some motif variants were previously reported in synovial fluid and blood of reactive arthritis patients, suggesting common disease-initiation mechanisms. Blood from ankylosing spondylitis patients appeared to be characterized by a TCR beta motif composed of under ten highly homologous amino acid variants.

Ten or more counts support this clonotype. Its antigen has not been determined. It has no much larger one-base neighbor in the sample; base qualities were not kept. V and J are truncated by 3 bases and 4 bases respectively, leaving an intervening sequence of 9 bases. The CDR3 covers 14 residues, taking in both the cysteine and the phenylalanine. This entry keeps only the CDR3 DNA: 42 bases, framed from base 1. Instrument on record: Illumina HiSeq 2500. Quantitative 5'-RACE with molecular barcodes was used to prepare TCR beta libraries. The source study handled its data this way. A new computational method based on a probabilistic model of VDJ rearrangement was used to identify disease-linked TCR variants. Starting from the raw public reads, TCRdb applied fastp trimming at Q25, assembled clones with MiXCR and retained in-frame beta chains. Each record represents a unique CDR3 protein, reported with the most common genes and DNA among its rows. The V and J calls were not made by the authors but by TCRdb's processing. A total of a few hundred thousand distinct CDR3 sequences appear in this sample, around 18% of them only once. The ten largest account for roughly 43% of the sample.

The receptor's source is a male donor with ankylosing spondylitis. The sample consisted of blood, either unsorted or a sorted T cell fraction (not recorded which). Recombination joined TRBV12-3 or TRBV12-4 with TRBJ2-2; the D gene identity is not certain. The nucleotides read TGTGCCAGCAGTTTCACGCTGTTCACCGGGGAGCTGTTTTTT. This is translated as CASSFTLFTGELFF.